Listed here are 20 T cell receptor beta chains from one sample, sequenced in a study of blood T cells in healthy people across ages (dated by TCRdb to the mid-2010s). To prepare the library, 5' RACE was applied. TCRdb records Illumina HiSeq 2500 as the sequencer. A second PCR of about 7 to 12 cycles was run with a J-beta primer mix and a sample-barcoded 5' primer. TCRdb ran its own pipeline on the public reads, namely fastp trimming at Q25 and MiXCR clone calling, and kept in-frame beta chains. Here each entry gathers all rows of one CDR3 protein and keeps the most common genes and DNA. Recorded for this sample are about 1.6 million distinct CDR3 sequences; roughly 32% of them occurred a single time. The top ten clones comprise about 10% of the sample. Sequenced sample: blood. All receptors derive from a woman aged 25 to 45 in good health.

As for this clonotype: A much larger clone sits a single nucleotide away, making a read error possible. This sequence joins TRBV6-2 or TRBV6-3 and TRBJ2-5, with D unresolved. Judging by the DNA end, TRBJ2-7 fits better; the J call may be wrong. Germline V gene sequence: CDR1 MNHEY, CDR2 SVGEGT. The CDR3 totals 18 residues. As DNA, the CDR3 is TGTGCCAGCAGCCGCCCCATGGGGTTAACTGGAACCAACCACGAGCAGTACTTC. Protein sequence: CASSRPMGLTGTNHEQYF.

The genes are TRBV2 and TRBJ2-5; 8 nucleotides line up with TRBD2. Germline trimming cut 9 bases from V and 1 base from J; bases unmatched to any gene: 7. The CDR3 contains 14 residues. In germline, CDR1 is SNHLY, CDR2 FYNNEI. The CDR3 DNA reads as TGTGCCAGGAGCGGGAGTAAGAGCCAAGAGACCCAGTACTTC. It translates to CARSGSKSQETQYF.

This clonotype was counted only a few times. The chain recombines TRBV4-1 with TRBJ2-1; no clear D gene. Looked up from germline, CDR1 is MGHRA and CDR2 is YSYEKL. CDR3 size: 18 residues. Trimming removed 4 bases from V and 0 bases from J, with 19 bases in between. This CDR3 is CASSRTGIEQSSYNEQFF. CDR3 in DNA: TGCGCCAGCAGCCGGACCGGAATCGAGCAGAGCTCCTACAATGAGCAGTTCTTC.

The chain uses TRBV28 and TRBJ2-3, with no clear D. The V gene lost 6 bases and the J gene lost 0 bases, with 10 bases spanning the gap. CDR3 size: 14 residues. CDR1 and CDR2 from the germline V gene are MDHEN and SYDVKM. CDR3 nucleotide sequence: TGTGCCAGCAGCCCCCCTGAAAGCACAGATACGCAGTATTTT. It translates to CASSPPESTDTQYF.

There are many counts of this clonotype. The chain recombines TRBV29-1 with TRBJ2-3, with D perhaps matching TRBD1 or TRBD2 (6 bases each). V was shortened by 4 bases and J by 5 bases, with 13 bases between the two germline ends. The CDR3 length is 13 residues. Per the germline V gene, CDR1 is SQVTM and CDR2 is ANQGSEA. CDR3 coding DNA: TGCAGCGTTGGGGACAACGGGAGAGATACGCAGTATTTT. Translated, it gives CSVGDNGRDTQYF.

This clonotype was counted a few times. The rearrangement links TRBV5-5 to TRBJ2-3; 7 nucleotides align to TRBD1. The CDR3 runs to 16 residues. With 4 bases clipped from V and 8 bases from J, the junction kept 16 bases outside the gene matches. From germline, CDR1 is SGHKS and CDR2 YYEKEE (reference sequence). CDR3 amino acids: CASSRSPGQIIRTQYF. CDR3 coding DNA: TGTGCCAGCAGCCGTAGCCCGGGACAGATCATTCGTACGCAGTATTTT.

This clonotype came up a few times. The chain combines TRBV24-1 with TRBJ2-1, with 12 bases that match TRBD1. Germline V gene sequence: CDR1 KGHDR, CDR2 SFDVKD. Trimming cost V 9 bases and J 1 base; bases outside gene matches: 15. This CDR3 has 19 amino acids. CDR3 sequence reads: CATPGRSGQGARSYNEQFF. The CDR3 region has the DNA TGTGCCACCCCGGGGCGGTCGGGACAGGGGGCCAGGTCCTACAATGAGCAGTTCTTC.

This chain uses TRBV27 with TRBJ2-6; the D gene is possibly TRBD1 (5 bases). CDR1 and CDR2 (germline): MNHEY, SMNVEV (reference sequence). V dropped 4 bases and J dropped 0 bases, with 19 bases sitting between them. The CDR3 extends over 19 amino acids. The CDR3 sequence is CASSSQPPTVNSGANVLTF. CDR3 nucleotides: TGTGCCAGCAGTTCTCAGCCCCCGACAGTTAACTCTGGGGCCAACGTCCTGACTTTC.

Notes on this clonotype: A read error may account for a junction end that differs from germline. The V gene is TRBV25-1, the J gene TRBJ2-1; no clear D gene. This CDR3 comprises 15 residues. The germline V gene has CDR1 MGHDK and CDR2 SYGVNS. The CDR3 DNA sequence: TGTGCCAGCAGTGAATCCTCGAGAGGTAGGGTGGAGCAGTGCTTC. Amino acid sequence: CASSESSRGRVEQCF.

In this sample, this clonotype turned up a few times. The rearrangement links TRBV7-8 to TRBJ2-5, with 9 bases matching TRBD2. The CDR3 has 15 residues. Looked up from germline, CDR1 is SGHVS and CDR2 is FQNEAQ. The V segment lost 2 bases and the J segment 5 bases; nucleotides outside the gene matches: 6. CDR3 region: CASSLKGLAGETQYF. CDR3 sequence (DNA): TGTGCCAGCAGCTTAAAGGGACTAGCAGGCGAGACCCAGTACTTC.

This clonotype was counted at least ten times. The chain carries TRBV20-1 and TRBJ1-2; TRBD1 matches at 7 bases. CDR1 and CDR2 (germline): DFQATT, SNEGSKA (reference sequence). Losses at the gene ends were 3 bases for V and 7 bases for J; bases not matched to a gene: 26. The CDR3 loop spans 19 amino acids. The CDR3 region has the DNA TGCAGTGCTAGGGTACAGGAAGCGGGACAGATCATATCCATGGGTGGCTACACCTTC. This gives the protein CSARVQEAGQIISMGGYTF.

The CDR3 coding sequence is TGTGCCAGCAGTTTAGAGGGGGCACTTGAGACCCAGTACTTC. Its protein is CASSLEGALETQYF. The rearrangement links TRBV28 to TRBJ2-5; 7 nucleotides line up with TRBD1. The germline CDR1 and CDR2 sequences are MDHEN and SYDVKM. V lost 2 bases and J lost 5; bases outside the gene matches: 5. This CDR3 has 14 amino acids. The whole variable domain, filled in from reference TRBV28 and TRBJ2-5, reads DVKVTQSSRYLVKRTGEKVFLECVQDMDHENMFWYRQDPGLGLRLIYFSYDVKMKEKGDIPEGYSVSREKKERFSLILESASTNQTSMYLCASSLEGALETQYFGPGTRLLVL.

Notes on this clonotype: At one end, the junction sequence differs from germline, possibly due to a read error. This chain joins TRBV6-1 and TRBJ1-4, with unresolved D. Germline assignment: CDR1 MNHNS and CDR2 SASEGT. CDR3 length: 14 amino acids. The CDR3 bases are TGTGCCAGCAGGAGATTGGCAGTTCGAGAAAAACGGTTTTTT. Its protein is CASRRLAVREKRFF.

This clonotype was seen more than once but under ten times. The junction and the germline gene differ at one end; a read error may be behind it. V usage is TRBV9 and J usage is TRBJ2-3; D uncertain. Germline V CDR1 and CDR2: SGDLS, YYNGEE. The CDR3 contains 14 residues. Here the CDR3 reads CASSVGLYPDTQYF. The CDR3 region has the DNA TGTGCTAGCAGCGTAGGCTTGTATCCAGATACGCAGTATTTT.

The chain uses TRBV4-1 and TRBJ1-4; D is undetermined. Germline loops: CDR1 MGHRA, CDR2 YSYEKL. The CDR3 consists of 13 residues. V was trimmed by 1 base and J by 8 bases, leaving 8 bases between them. The CDR3 reads CASSQGRSEKLFF. CDR3 nucleotide sequence: TGCGCCAGCAGCCAAGGACGGTCCGAAAAACTGTTTTTT.

V usage is TRBV12-3 or TRBV12-4 and J usage is TRBJ1-1; unclear D gene. Trimming shortened V by 2 bases and J by 0 bases, and 7 bases separated the two germline ends. The CDR3 covers 14 residues. The CDR3 nucleotides read TGTGCCAGCAGTTTAATAGGGATGAACACTGAAGCTTTCTTT. Translated, it gives CASSLIGMNTEAFF.

This chain joins TRBV6-1 and TRBJ2-1, with D possibly being TRBD1 (6 bases). The CDR3 totals 14 residues. The germline V gene has CDR1 MNHNS and CDR2 SASEGT. The germline V and J ends were trimmed by 11 bases and 8 bases, with 22 bases remaining between them. The chain's CDR3 is CAGSHRASLDEQFF. Written as DNA, the CDR3 is TGTGCCGGCTCACACAGGGCTAGTCTAGATGAGCAGTTCTTC.

The CDR3 DNA reads as TGTGCCACCAGCAGAGATACCGCTCGGGGGACTCGCATAAGGAGGACAGATACGCAGTATTTT. Translating it yields CATSRDTARGTRIRRTDTQYF. The chain combines TRBV15 with TRBJ2-3; tentative D call: TRBD2 (6 bases). Trimming pared 0 bases from V and 3 bases from J, leaving 28 bases between. Germline CDR1 is LNHNV and CDR2 is YYDKDF (reference sequence). The CDR3 totals 21 residues.

A note on this clonotype: A much larger clone sits a single nucleotide away, making a read error possible. This chain connects TRBV7-2 to TRBJ2-3; tentatively, D is TRBD2 (6 bases). With 0 bases removed from V and 2 bases from J, the gap between germline ends came to 12 bases. The CDR3 contains 16 residues. Germline CDR1 is SGHTA and CDR2 is FQGNSA. As DNA, the CDR3 is TGTGCCAGCAGCTTAGCTGGGACTGCATACACAGATACGCAGTATTTT. It encodes CASSLAGTAYTDTQYF.

The table lists this clonotype with a few counts. The chain links TRBV11-1 to TRBJ2-1; possibly TRBD1 for D (5 bases). The CDR3 spans 13 residues. Per the germline V gene, CDR1 is SGHAT and CDR2 is FQDESV (reference sequence). Between the trimmed V and J ends, which lost 5 bases and 6 bases, there was a span of 11 bases. For the CDR3, the DNA is TGTGCCAGCAGCACAGACAGCTTCAATGAGCAGTTCTTC. It is translated as CASSTDSFNEQFF.